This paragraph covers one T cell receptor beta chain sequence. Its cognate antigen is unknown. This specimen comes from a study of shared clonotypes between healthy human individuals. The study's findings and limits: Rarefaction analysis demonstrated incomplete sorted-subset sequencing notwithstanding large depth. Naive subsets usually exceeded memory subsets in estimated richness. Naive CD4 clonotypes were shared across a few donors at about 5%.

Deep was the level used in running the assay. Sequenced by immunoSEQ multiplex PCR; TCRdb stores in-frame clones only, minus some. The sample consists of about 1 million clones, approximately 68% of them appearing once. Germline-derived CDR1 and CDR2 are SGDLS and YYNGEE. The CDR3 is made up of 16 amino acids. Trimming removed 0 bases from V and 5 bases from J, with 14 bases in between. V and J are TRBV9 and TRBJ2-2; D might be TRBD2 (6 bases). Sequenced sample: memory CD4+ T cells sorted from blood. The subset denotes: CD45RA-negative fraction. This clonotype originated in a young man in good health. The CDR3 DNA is TGTGCCAGCAGCGTAGGAGCGACCGCGGGGACCGGGGAGCTGTTTTTT. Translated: CASSVGATAGTGELFF.